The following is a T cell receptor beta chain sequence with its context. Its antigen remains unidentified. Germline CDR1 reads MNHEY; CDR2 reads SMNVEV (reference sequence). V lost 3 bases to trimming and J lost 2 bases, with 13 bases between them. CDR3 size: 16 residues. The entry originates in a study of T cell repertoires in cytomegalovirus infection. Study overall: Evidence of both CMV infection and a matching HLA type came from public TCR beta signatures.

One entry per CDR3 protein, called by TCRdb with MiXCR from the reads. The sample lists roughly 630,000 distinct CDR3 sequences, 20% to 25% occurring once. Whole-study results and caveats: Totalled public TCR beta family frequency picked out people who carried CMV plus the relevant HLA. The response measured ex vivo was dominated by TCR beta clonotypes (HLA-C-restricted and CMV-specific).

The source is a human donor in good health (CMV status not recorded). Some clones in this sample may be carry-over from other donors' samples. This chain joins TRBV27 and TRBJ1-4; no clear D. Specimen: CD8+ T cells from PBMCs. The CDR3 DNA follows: TGTGCCAGCAGTTTTACGGTAGTAACCACTAATGAAAAACTGTTTTTT. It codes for CASSFTVVTTNEKLFF.